These T cell receptor beta chains were read from a single sample in a study of blood T cell repertoires in COVID-19. TCRdb's copy holds only in-frame clones and misses some; the assay was immunoSEQ multiplex PCR. The sample includes around 250,000 clones, around 80% seen only once; the top ten take under 5%. The sequencing sample was made of PBMCs or T cells enriched from blood (not recorded which). The receptors were sampled from a man aged 25-45 years with acute COVID-19. Both conserved end residues are part of each CDR3. A D gene is named only where the DNA matches it firmly. Some rows have no size entry. The others give once, few or many, or a class for an expanded clone.

-,TRBD1,TRBJ1-4,TRBV10-3,CAISESGQGGEKLFF,TGTGCCATCAGTGAGTCGGGACAGGGTGGCGAAAAACTGTTTTTT
-,-,TRBJ1-1,TRBV6-1,CASSEALTWAEAFF,TGTGCCAGCAGTGAAGCGCTGACTTGGGCTGAAGCTTTCTTT
-,TRBD1,TRBJ1-3,TRBV3-1/TRBV3-2,CASSQLTGTGIYTIYF,TGTGCCAGCAGCCAACTGACCGGGACAGGGATTTACACCATATATTTT
once,-,TRBJ2-2,TRBV25-1,CASSESLAAGELFF,TGTGCCAGCAGTGAATCGCTGGCGGCCGGGGAGCTGTTTTTT
-,-,TRBJ1-1,TRBV28,CASSYHRMNTEAFF,TGTGCCAGCAGCTATCACAGGATGAACACTGAAGCTTTCTTT
-,TRBD2,TRBJ2-1,TRBV29-1,CSVTLAGGNDNEQFF,TGCAGCGTGACACTAGCGGGAGGAAATGACAATGAGCAGTTCTTC
-,TRBD1,TRBJ2-3,TRBV5-1,CASARALRGPSTDTQYF,TGCGCCAGCGCTCGCGCACTCAGGGGGCCCTCCACAGATACGCAGTATTTT
once,TRBD1,TRBJ1-4,TRBV7-9,CASSPPDRVGEKLFF,TGTGCCAGCAGCCCCCCAGACAGGGTTGGTGAAAAACTGTTTTTT
-,-,TRBJ2-3,TRBV11-3,CASRGRTDTQYF,TGTGCCAGCAGGGGCAGAACAGATACGCAGTATTTT
-,TRBD1,TRBJ1-2,TRBV24-1,CATSDYNRGNYGYTF,TGTGCCACCAGTGATTATAACAGGGGTAACTATGGCTACACCTTC
-,-,TRBJ1-1,TRBV10-3,CAISDGGEAFF,TGTGCCATCAGTGACGGGGGTGAAGCTTTCTTT
-,-,TRBJ1-4,TRBV19,CASRVAGGNEKLFF,TGTGCCAGTAGAGTCGCGGGGGGTAATGAAAAACTGTTTTTT
few,-,TRBJ2-1,TRBV7-6,CASSPQAFLDNEQFF,TGTGCCAGCAGCCCCCAGGCCTTCCTTGACAATGAGCAGTTCTTC
once,TRBD1,TRBJ2-5,TRBV27,CASSQGAGTQYF,TGTGCCAGCAGCCAGGGGGCTGGGACCCAGTACTTC
-,TRBD2,TRBJ2-1,TRBV19,CASKSGRGALNEQFF,TGTGCCAGTAAGAGCGGGAGAGGGGCGTTAAATGAGCAGTTCTTC
-,TRBD1,TRBJ2-2,TRBV27,CASRYRGLSGELFF,TGTGCCAGCAGGTACAGGGGGCTCTCCGGGGAGCTGTTTTTT
-,-,TRBJ1-2,TRBV4-1,CASSQVGAYGYTF,TGCGCCAGCAGCCAAGTGGGGGCTTATGGCTACACCTTC
few,-,TRBJ1-1,TRBV13,CASSGLEQLTEAFF,TGTGCCAGCAGCGGCCTGGAGCAGCTGACTGAAGCTTTCTTT
few,-,TRBJ1-5,TRBV7-8,CASSLVSSNVRQPQHF,TGTGCCAGCAGCTTAGTTTCCTCCAACGTCAGGCAGCCCCAGCATTTT
-,TRBD2,TRBJ2-1,TRBV29-1,CSAVTSVVVQGQFF,TGCAGCGCGGTAACTAGCGTCGTCGTCCAGGGGCAGTTCTTC
-,-,TRBJ1-1,TRBV28,CASIHSGGRSTEAFF,TGTGCCAGCATCCACTCCGGGGGGAGGTCCACTGAAGCTTTCTTT
-,TRBD1,TRBJ2-3,TRBV10-3,CAISGAGTGIWDTQYF,TGTGCCATCAGCGGAGCCGGGACAGGGATATGGGATACGCAGTATTTT
-,-,TRBJ1-5,TRBV29-1,CSVTAGGNQPQHF,TGCAGCGTCACGGCCGGGGGCAATCAGCCCCAGCATTTT
-,-,TRBJ2-1,TRBV13,CASSLQVPEQFF,TGTGCCAGCAGCTTACAGGTACCTGAGCAGTTCTTC
-,TRBD2,TRBJ2-5,TRBV7-2,CASSLERGGLNQETQYF,TGTGCCAGCAGCTTGGAGCGGGGCGGATTGAACCAAGAGACCCAGTACTTC
-,-,TRBJ1-1,TRBV3-1/TRBV3-2,CASSQAGQLNTEAFF,TGTGCCAGCAGCCAAGCGGGACAATTGAACACTGAAGCTTTCTTT